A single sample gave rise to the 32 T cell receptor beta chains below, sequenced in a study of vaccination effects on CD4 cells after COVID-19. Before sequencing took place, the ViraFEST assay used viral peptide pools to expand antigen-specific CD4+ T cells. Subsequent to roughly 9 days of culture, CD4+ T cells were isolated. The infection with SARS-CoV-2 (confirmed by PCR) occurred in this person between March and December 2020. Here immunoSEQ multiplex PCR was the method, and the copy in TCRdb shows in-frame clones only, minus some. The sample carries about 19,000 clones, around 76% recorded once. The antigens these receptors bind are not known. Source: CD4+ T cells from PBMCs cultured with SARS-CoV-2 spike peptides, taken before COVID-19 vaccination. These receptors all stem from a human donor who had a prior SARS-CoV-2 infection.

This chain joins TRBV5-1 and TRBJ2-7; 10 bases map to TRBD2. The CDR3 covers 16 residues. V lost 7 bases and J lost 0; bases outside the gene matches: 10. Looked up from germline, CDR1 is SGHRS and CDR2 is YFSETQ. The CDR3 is CASYDSPSGSSYEQYF. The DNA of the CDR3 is TGCGCCAGCTACGACTCCCCTAGCGGGAGCTCCTACGAGCAGTACTTC. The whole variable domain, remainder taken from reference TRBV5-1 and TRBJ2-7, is KAGVTQTPRYLIKTRGQQVTLSCSPISGHRSVSWYQQTPGQGLQFLFEYFSETQRNKGNFPGRFSGRQFSNSRSEMNVSTLELGDSALYLCASYDSPSGSSYEQYFGPGTRLTVT.

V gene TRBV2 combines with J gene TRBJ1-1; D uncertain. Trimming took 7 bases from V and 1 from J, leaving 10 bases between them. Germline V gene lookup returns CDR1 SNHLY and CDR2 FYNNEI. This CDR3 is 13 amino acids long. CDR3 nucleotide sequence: TGTGCCAGCACATTACAAGAGAACACTGAAGCTTTCTTT. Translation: CASTLQENTEAFF.

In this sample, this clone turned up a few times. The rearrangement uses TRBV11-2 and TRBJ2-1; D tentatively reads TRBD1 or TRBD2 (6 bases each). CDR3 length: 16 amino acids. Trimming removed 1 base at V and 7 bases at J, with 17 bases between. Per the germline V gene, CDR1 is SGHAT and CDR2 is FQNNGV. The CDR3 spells CASSLVFGGRGNEQFF. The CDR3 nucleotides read TGTGCCAGCAGCTTAGTTTTCGGGGGCCGGGGGAATGAGCAGTTCTTC.

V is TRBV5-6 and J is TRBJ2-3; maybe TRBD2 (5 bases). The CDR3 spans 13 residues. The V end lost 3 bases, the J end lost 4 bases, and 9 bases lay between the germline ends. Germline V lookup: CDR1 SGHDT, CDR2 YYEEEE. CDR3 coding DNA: TGTGCCAGCAGCTACCCACTAGCAGATACGCAGTATTTT. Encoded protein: CASSYPLADTQYF.

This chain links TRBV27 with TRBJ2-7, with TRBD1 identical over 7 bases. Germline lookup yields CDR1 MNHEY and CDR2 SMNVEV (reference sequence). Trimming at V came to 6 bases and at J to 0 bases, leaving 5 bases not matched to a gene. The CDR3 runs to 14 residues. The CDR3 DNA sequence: TGTGCCAGCAGAAGGCAGGGGGACTCCTACGAGCAGTACTTC. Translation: CASRRQGDSYEQYF.

CDR3 protein: CASSVRGLENYNEQFF. The CDR3 DNA is TGTGCCAGCAGTGTCCGCGGGCTAGAAAACTACAATGAGCAGTTCTTC. The chain employs TRBV6-1 and TRBJ2-1; tentative D call: TRBD2 (5 bases). The CDR3 contains 16 residues. CDR1 and CDR2 from the germline V gene are MNHNS and SASEGT. Between the trimmed V and J ends, which lost 4 bases and 3 bases, there was a span of 16 bases.

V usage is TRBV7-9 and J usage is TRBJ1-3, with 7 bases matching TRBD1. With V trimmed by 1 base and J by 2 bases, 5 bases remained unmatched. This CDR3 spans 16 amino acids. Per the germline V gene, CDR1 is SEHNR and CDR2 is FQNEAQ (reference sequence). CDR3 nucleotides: TGTGCCAGCAGCTTAGTAGTCGGGACAGCTGGAAACACCATATATTTT. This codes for CASSLVVGTAGNTIYF.

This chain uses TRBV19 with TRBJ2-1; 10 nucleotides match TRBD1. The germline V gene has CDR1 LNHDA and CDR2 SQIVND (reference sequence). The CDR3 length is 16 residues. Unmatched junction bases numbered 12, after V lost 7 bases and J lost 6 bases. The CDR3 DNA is TGTGCCAGTATCAAATCGGGACAGGGGAAGGTCAATGAGCAGTTCTTC. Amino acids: CASIKSGQGKVNEQFF. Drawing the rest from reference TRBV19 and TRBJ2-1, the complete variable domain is DGGITQSPKYLFRKEGQNVTLSCEQNLNHDAMYWYRQDPGQGLRLIYYSQIVNDFQKGDIAEGYSVSREKKESFPLTVTSAQKNPTAFYLCASIKSGQGKVNEQFFGPGTRLTVL.

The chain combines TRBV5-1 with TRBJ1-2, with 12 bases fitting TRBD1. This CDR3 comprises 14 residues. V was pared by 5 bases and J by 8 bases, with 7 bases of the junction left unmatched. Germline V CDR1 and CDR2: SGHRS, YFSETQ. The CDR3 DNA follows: TGCGCCAGCAGACCGGGACAGGGGGCGCGGGGCTACACCTTC. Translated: CASRPGQGARGYTF.

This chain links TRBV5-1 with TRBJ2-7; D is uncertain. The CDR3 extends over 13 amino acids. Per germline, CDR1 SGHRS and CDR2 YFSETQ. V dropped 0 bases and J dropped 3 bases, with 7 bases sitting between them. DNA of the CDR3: TGCGCCAGCAGCTTGGCCGGCGTCTACGAGCAGTACTTC. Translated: CASSLAGVYEQYF.

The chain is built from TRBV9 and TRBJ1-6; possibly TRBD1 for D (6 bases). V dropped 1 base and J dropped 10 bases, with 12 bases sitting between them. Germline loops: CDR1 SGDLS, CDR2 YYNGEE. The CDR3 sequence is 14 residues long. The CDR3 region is CASSVRGADSPLHF. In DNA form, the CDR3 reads TGTGCCAGCAGCGTACGGGGGGCCGACTCACCCCTCCACTTT.

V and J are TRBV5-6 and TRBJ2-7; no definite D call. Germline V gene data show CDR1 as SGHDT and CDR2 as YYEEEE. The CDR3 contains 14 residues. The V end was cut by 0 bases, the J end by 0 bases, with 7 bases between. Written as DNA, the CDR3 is TGTGCCAGCAGCTTGGGACCCGGCTCCTACGAGCAGTACTTC. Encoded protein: CASSLGPGSYEQYF.

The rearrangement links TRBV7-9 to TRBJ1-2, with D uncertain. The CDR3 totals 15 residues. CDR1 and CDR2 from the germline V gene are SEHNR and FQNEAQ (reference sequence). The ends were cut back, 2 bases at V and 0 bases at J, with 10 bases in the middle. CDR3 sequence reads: CASSLTSRSNYGYTF. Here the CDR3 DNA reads TGTGCCAGCAGCTTAACTTCCAGGTCTAACTATGGCTACACCTTC.

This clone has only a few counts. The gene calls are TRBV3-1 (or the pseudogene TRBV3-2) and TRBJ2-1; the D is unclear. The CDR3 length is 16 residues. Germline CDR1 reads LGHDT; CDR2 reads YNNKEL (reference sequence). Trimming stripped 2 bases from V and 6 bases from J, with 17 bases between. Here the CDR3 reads CASSQLSTWVRNEQFF. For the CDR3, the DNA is TGTGCCAGCAGCCAACTTAGTACGTGGGTCCGCAATGAGCAGTTCTTC.

The CDR3: CASSLVLTTGVYEQYF. Written as DNA, the CDR3 is TGTGCCAGCAGCTTGGTCTTAACGACAGGGGTCTACGAGCAGTACTTC. The chain uses TRBV11-2 and TRBJ2-7; 8 bases are a match to TRBD1. The germline gives CDR1 SGHAT, CDR2 FQNNGV. CDR3 length: 16 residues. The J segment lost 3 bases and the V segment lost 3 bases, leaving 10 bases of the junction unmatched.

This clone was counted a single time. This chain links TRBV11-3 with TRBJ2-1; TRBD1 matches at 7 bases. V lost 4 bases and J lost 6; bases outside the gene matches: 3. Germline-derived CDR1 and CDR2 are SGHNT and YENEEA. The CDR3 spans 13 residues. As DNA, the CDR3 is TGTGCCAGCAGCTCGCACAGGGGCAATGAGCAGTTCTTC. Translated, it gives CASSSHRGNEQFF.

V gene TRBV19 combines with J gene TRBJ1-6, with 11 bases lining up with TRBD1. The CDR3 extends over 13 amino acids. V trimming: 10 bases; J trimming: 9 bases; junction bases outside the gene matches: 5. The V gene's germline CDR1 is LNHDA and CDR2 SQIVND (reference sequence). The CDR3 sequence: CATTGQGASPLHF. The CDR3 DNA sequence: TGTGCCACCACAGGACAGGGGGCTTCACCCCTCCACTTT.

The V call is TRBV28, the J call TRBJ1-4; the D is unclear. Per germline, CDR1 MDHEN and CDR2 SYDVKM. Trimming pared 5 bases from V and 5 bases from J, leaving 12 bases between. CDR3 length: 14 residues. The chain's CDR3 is CASSLRLINEKLFF. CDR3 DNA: TGTGCCAGCAGTCTTCGACTGATAAATGAAAAACTGTTTTTT.

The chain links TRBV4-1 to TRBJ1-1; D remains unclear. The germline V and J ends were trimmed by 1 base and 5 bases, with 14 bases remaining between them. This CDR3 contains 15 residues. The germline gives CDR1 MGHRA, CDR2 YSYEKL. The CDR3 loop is CASSQVFRGRTEAFF. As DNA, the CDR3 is TGCGCCAGCAGCCAAGTGTTTCGGGGTAGGACTGAAGCTTTCTTT.

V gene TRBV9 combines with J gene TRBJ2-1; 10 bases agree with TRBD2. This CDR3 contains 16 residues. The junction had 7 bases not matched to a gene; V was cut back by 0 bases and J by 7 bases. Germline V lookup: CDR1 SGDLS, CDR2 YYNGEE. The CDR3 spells CASSVVSSGGGNEQFF. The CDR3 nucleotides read TGTGCCAGCAGCGTAGTCTCTAGCGGGGGTGGGAATGAGCAGTTCTTC.

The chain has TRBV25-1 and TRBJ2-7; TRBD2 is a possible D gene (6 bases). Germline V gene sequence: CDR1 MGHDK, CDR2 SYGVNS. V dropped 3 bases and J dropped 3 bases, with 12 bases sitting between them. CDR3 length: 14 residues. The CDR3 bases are TGTGCCAGCAGTGATAGCGGCCTCAACTACGAGCAGTACTTC. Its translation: CASSDSGLNYEQYF.

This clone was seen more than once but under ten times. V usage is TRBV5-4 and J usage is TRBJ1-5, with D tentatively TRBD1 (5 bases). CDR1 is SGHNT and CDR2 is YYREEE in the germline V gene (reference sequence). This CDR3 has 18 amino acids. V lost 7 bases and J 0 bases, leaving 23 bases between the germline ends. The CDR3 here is CASGIGHTRTYSNQPQHF. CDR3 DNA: TGTGCCAGCGGGATAGGACACACAAGGACCTATAGCAATCAGCCCCAGCATTTT.

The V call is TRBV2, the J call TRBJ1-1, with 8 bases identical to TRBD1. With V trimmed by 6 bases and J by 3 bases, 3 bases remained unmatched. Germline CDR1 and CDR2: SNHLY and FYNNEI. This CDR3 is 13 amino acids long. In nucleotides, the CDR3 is TGTGCCAGCAGCGAGGACAGGGACACTGAAGCTTTCTTT. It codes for CASSEDRDTEAFF.

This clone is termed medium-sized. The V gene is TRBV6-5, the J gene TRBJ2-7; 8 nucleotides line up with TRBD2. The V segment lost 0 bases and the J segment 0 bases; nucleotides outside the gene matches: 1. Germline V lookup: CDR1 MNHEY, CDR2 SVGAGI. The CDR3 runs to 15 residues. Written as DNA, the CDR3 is TGTGCCAGCAGTTACTCGAGCGGGGGCTCCTACGAGCAGTACTTC. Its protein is CASSYSSGGSYEQYF.

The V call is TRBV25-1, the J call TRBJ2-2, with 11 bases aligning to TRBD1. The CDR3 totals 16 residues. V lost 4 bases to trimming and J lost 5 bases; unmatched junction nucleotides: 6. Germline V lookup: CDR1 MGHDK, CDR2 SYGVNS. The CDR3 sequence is CASSAPGTGGTGELFF. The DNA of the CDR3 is TGTGCCAGCAGTGCACCCGGGACAGGGGGAACCGGGGAGCTGTTTTTT.

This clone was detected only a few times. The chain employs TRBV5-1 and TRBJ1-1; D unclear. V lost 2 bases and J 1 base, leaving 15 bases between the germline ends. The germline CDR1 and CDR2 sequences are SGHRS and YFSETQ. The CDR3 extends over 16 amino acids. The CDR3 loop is CASSFLGDRGNTEAFF. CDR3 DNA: TGCGCCAGCAGCTTCCTGGGCGACCGCGGGAACACTGAAGCTTTCTTT. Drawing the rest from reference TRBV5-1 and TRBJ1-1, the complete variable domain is KAGVTQTPRYLIKTRGQQVTLSCSPISGHRSVSWYQQTPGQGLQFLFEYFSETQRNKGNFPGRFSGRQFSNSRSEMNVSTLELGDSALYLCASSFLGDRGNTEAFFGQGTRLTVV.

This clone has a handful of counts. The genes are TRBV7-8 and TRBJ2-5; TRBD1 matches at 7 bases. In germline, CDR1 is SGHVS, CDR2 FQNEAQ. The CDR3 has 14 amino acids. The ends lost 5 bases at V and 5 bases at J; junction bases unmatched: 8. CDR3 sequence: CASSTQQGQETQYF. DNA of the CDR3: TGTGCCAGCAGCACACAACAGGGGCAGGAGACCCAGTACTTC.

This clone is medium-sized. The CDR3 DNA sequence: TGTGCCAGCAGCTTAAGTATGGGCTATGGCTACACCTTC. Translated: CASSLSMGYGYTF. The chain uses TRBV11-3 and TRBJ1-2; no clear D gene. The CDR3 has 13 residues. Deletions cut 2 bases from V and 4 bases from J, with 8 bases between. Germline V gives CDR1 SGHNT, CDR2 YENEEA.

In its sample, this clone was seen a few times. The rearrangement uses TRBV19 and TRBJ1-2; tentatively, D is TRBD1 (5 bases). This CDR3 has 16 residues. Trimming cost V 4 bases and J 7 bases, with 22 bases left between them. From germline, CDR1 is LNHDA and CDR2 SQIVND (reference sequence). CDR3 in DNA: TGTGCCAGTAGTAAAAACCGGTTAGGGGTTCGTTCTGGCTACACCTTC. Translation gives CASSKNRLGVRSGYTF.

CDR3 sequence reads: CASSLDTSTGSTQYF. The CDR3 coding sequence is TGCGCCAGCAGCTTGGATACATCGACTGGTTCTACGCAGTATTTT. The chain combines TRBV5-1 with TRBJ2-3, with unresolved D. Trimming removed 0 bases from V and 8 bases from J, with 16 bases in between. The CDR3 covers 15 residues. Germline V gives CDR1 SGHRS, CDR2 YFSETQ.

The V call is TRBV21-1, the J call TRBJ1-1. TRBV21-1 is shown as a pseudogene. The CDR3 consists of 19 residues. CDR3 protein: CASPPAPGGSREDYTEAFF. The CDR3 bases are TGTGCCAGCCCCCCTGCTCCCGGGGGGTCGCGGGAAGATTACACTGAAGCTTTCTTT.

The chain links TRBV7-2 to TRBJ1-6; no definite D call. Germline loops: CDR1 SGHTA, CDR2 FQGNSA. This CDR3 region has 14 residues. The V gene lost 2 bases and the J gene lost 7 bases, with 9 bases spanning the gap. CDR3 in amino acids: CASSLQRSNSPLHF. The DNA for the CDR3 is TGTGCCAGCAGCTTACAACGCTCGAATTCACCCCTCCACTTT.